The 27 T cell receptor beta chains given below trace back to one sample, sequenced in a study of post-analysis software for immune sequencing data. Researchers reported that TCR beta cDNA libraries carried unique molecular identifiers. TCRdb reanalysed the PCR reads using MiXCR and keeps one entry per CDR3 protein. The sample contains hundreds of thousands of distinct CDR3 sequences, 55% to 70% of which appear only once. Study results and caveats: The five TRBV segments detected at higher frequency in patients than in controls included TRBV5-6, TRBV5-1 and TRBV20-1.

For these TCRs, the target antigens are not known. The source material was blood. The receptor source for this set is a girl aged 2-10 years with multiple sclerosis.

The gene calls are TRBV5-1 and TRBJ1-2; 8 bases map to TRBD1. The trim removed 4 bases at V and 8 bases at J, leaving 10 bases unmatched. Germline loops: CDR1 SGHRS, CDR2 YFSETQ. This CDR3 is 14 amino acids long. The CDR3 coding sequence is TGCGCCAGCAGCCCGGGACAGGCGCGGGAGGGCTACACCTTC. It codes for CASSPGQAREGYTF.

A few counts support this clonotype. This chain links TRBV12-3 or TRBV12-4 with TRBJ1-2; D unresolved. The CDR3 has 12 residues. Deletions cut 1 base from V and 2 bases from J, with 2 bases between. The CDR3 loop is CASSLGNYGYTF. DNA of the CDR3: TGTGCCAGCAGTTTAGGCAACTATGGCTACACCTTC.

The rearrangement links TRBV29-1 to TRBJ2-1, with TRBD2 matching 8 bases. This CDR3 contains 12 residues. V shed 6 bases, J shed 9 bases, and the junction held 7 bases outside the gene matches. Germline V lookup: CDR1 SQVTM, CDR2 ANQGSEA. The CDR3 loop is CSVRPTSGEQFF. CDR3 sequence (DNA): TGCAGCGTCCGTCCTACTAGCGGTGAGCAGTTCTTC.

The V and J genes are TRBV11-2 and TRBJ1-5; D unresolved. CDR1 is SGHAT, CDR2 FQNNGV, per germline. The CDR3 totals 14 residues. The V and J ends lost 5 bases and 3 bases respectively, with 11 bases between them. CDR3 region: CASSPPGLNQPQHF. In nucleotides, the CDR3 is TGTGCCAGCAGCCCTCCAGGTCTCAATCAGCCCCAGCATTTT.

The gene calls are TRBV7-3 and TRBJ2-3; 8 positions agree with TRBD1. The CDR3 extends over 17 amino acids. Germline CDR1 SGHTA, CDR2 FQGTGA. Trimming at V came to 5 bases and at J to 1 base, leaving 11 bases not matched to a gene. The CDR3 here is CASSHQTGASGTDTQYF. CDR3 DNA sequence: TGTGCCAGCAGCCACCAGACAGGGGCCTCTGGCACAGATACGCAGTATTTT.

The chain combines TRBV5-1 with TRBJ2-1; D perhaps matches TRBD2 (5 bases). Germline V gives CDR1 SGHRS, CDR2 YFSETQ. The CDR3 length is 13 residues. Trimming left V 5 bases short and J 5 bases short, with 11 bases between. The CDR3 spells CASRPWENNEQFF. The CDR3, as DNA: TGCGCCAGCAGACCATGGGAGAACAATGAGCAGTTCTTC.

The J gene is TRBJ2-3, the V gene TRBV9, with 7 bases that match TRBD2. The J segment lost 5 bases and the V segment lost 0 bases, leaving 6 bases of the junction unmatched. Per germline, CDR1 SGDLS and CDR2 YYNGEE. This CDR3 is built from 15 residues. The DNA of the CDR3 is TGTGCCAGCAGCGTAGGCGGGGGTGTGAGAGATACGCAGTATTTT. It specifies CASSVGGGVRDTQYF.

This clonotype has just one count. This chain uses TRBV5-1 with TRBJ2-5; perhaps TRBD1 as D (6 bases). With the DNA end fitting TRBJ2-7 better, the J assignment may be wrong. Germline V CDR1 and CDR2: SGHRS, YFSETQ. The CDR3 totals 13 residues. CDR3 DNA sequence: TGCGCCAGCAAGAAAAACAGGGACTACGAGCAGTACTTC. Translated: CASKKNRDYEQYF.

The gene calls are TRBV12-3 or TRBV12-4 and TRBJ1-5; possibly TRBD1 for D (5 bases). Deletions cut 5 bases from V and 3 bases from J, with 14 bases between. This CDR3 spans 15 amino acids. In DNA form, the CDR3 reads TGTGCCAGCAGTGGCTCCGGGACCCTCAATCAGCCCCAGCATTTT. Protein product: CASSGSGTLNQPQHF.

This clonotype showed up just a few times. This chain uses TRBV11-2 with TRBJ2-1; 7 positions match TRBD1. With V trimmed by 5 bases and J by 8 bases, 3 bases remained unmatched. The CDR3 has 12 residues. The germline gives CDR1 SGHAT, CDR2 FQNNGV. CDR3 amino acids: CASSRDRDEQFF. The DNA of the CDR3 is TGTGCCAGCAGCAGAGACAGGGATGAGCAGTTCTTC.

The rearrangement joins TRBV20-1 to TRBJ2-1; 10 nucleotides line up with TRBD2. The CDR3 is 15 amino acids. With 2 bases clipped from V and 3 bases from J, the junction kept 4 bases outside the gene matches. Germline V gene data show CDR1 as DFQATT and CDR2 as SNEGSKA (reference sequence). This CDR3 is CSARPTSGYYNEQFF. CDR3 in DNA: TGCAGTGCTAGACCGACTAGCGGGTACTACAATGAGCAGTTCTTC.

The J gene is TRBJ1-2, the V gene TRBV9; D gene uncertain. CDR3 length: 13 amino acids. V dropped 5 bases and J dropped 4 bases, with 12 bases sitting between them. The V gene's germline CDR1 is SGDLS and CDR2 YYNGEE. This CDR3 is CASSSIGGYGYTF. The CDR3 DNA is TGTGCCAGCAGTAGCATAGGAGGCTATGGCTACACCTTC.

V gene TRBV15 combines with J gene TRBJ2-7; tentatively, D is TRBD1 (8 bases). CDR3 length equals 18 residues. V was pared by 0 bases and J by 5 bases, with 23 bases between. The germline V gene has CDR1 LNHNV and CDR2 YYDKDF (reference sequence). CDR3 in DNA: TGTGCCACCAGCAGAGATCTTCCCGGGAGGACAGGGTCGGACGAGCAGTACTTC. Residues: CATSRDLPGRTGSDEQYF.

This clonotype has only a few counts. The rearrangement joins TRBV6-4 to TRBJ2-1; no firm D call. Between the trimmed V and J ends, which lost 6 bases and 4 bases, there was a span of 16 bases. This CDR3 has 15 amino acids. Germline CDR1 MRHNA, CDR2 SNTAGT. CDR3 in DNA: TGTGCCAGCAGCCCGACTCCTGTAAAGTACAATGAGCAGTTCTTC. Translated: CASSPTPVKYNEQFF.

V is TRBV7-9 and J is TRBJ1-1; 10 nucleotides match TRBD1. Germline trimming cut 3 bases from V and 4 bases from J; bases unmatched to any gene: 2. Germline V CDR1 and CDR2: SEHNR, FQNEAQ (reference sequence). This CDR3 spans 14 amino acids. Here the CDR3 reads CASSFRDRGTEAFF. Written as DNA, the CDR3 is TGTGCCAGCAGCTTCCGGGACAGGGGCACTGAAGCTTTCTTT.

This clonotype turned up a few times. The V gene is TRBV12-3 or TRBV12-4, the J gene TRBJ2-7; D uncertain. The J call may be incorrect, as the DNA end agrees better with TRBJ2-5. This CDR3 is built from 12 residues. CDR3 in amino acids: CASVSDEETQYF. The CDR3 DNA reads as TGTGCCAGCGTATCGGACGAAGAGACCCAGTACTTC.

In this sample, this clonotype turned up once. The chain combines TRBV5-1 with TRBJ2-5, with unresolved D. This CDR3 contains 14 residues. CDR1 SGHRS and CDR2 YFSETQ come from the germline V gene. V lost 5 bases and J lost 1, with 12 bases in between. The CDR3 DNA reads TGCGCCAGCAGTTCGACGGCCCTCCAAGAGACCCAGTACTTC. Its translation: CASSSTALQETQYF.

This clonotype has only a few counts. The chain combines TRBV11-2 with TRBJ1-2; perhaps TRBD1 as D (5 bases). Looked up from germline, CDR1 is SGHAT and CDR2 is FQNNGV. Trimming took 1 base from V and 8 from J, leaving 11 bases between them. The CDR3 is 13 amino acids. CDR3 region: CASSLVAGQGYTF. As DNA, the CDR3 is TGTGCCAGCAGCTTAGTCGCAGGGCAGGGCTACACCTTC.

This sequence joins TRBV10-3 and TRBJ1-1; D is perhaps TRBD1 (5 bases). The V gene's germline CDR1 is ENHRY and CDR2 SYGVKD. V lost 10 bases and J 8 bases, leaving 8 bases between the germline ends. This CDR3 spans 9 amino acids. The CDR3 DNA reads as TGTGCCACCCGGACAGAAGCTTTCTTT. This codes for CATRTEAFF.

This chain joins TRBV24-1 and TRBJ2-5; D not certain. The germline CDR1 and CDR2 sequences are KGHDR and SFDVKD. The V end lost 6 bases, the J end lost 5 bases, and 15 bases lay between the germline ends. The CDR3 has 14 amino acids. The CDR3 region is CATSRSGSGETQYF. In nucleotides, the CDR3 is TGTGCCACCAGTAGATCAGGATCCGGGGAGACCCAGTACTTC.

The rearrangement links TRBV6-5 to TRBJ2-1; 10 bases are a match to TRBD1. This CDR3 is 16 amino acids long. The trim removed 5 bases at V and 3 bases at J, leaving 7 bases unmatched. Germline CDR1 reads MNHEY; CDR2 reads SVGAGI. In DNA form, the CDR3 reads TGTGCCAGCAGTCAGGACAGGGGGGGGCACTACAATGAGCAGTTCTTC. Protein sequence: CASSQDRGGHYNEQFF.

In this sample, this clonotype turned up a few times. The J gene is TRBJ1-2, the V gene TRBV20-1; D not resolved. With 1 base removed from V and 3 bases from J, the gap between germline ends came to 9 bases. Germline V gives CDR1 DFQATT, CDR2 SNEGSKA (reference sequence). This CDR3 is built from 13 residues. The CDR3 DNA reads TGCAGTGCTAGAGGTGGTCCACACTATGGCTACACCTTC. This gives the protein CSARGGPHYGYTF.

This chain links TRBV7-2 with TRBJ1-5, with D tentatively TRBD1 (6 bases). Germline V CDR1 and CDR2: SGHTA, FQGNSA. The V end was cut by 0 bases, the J end by 6 bases, with 12 bases between. This CDR3 has 15 residues. The CDR3 coding sequence is TGTGCCAGCAGCTTAGCGAGAGGGGGATTTCAGCCCCAGCATTTT. It is translated as CASSLARGGFQPQHF.

This clonotype was counted a few times. The chain joins TRBV6-1 to TRBJ2-3; TRBD2 matches 9 bases. CDR1 and CDR2 (germline): MNHNS, SASEGT. CDR3 size: 16 residues. The V and J ends lost 6 bases and 6 bases, in that order; junction bases with no gene match: 13. The CDR3 DNA reads TGTGCCAGCAGGCCGACTAGCGGAGCTATGTTGGATACGCAGTATTTT. Residues: CASRPTSGAMLDTQYF.

This clonotype showed up just a few times. The V gene is TRBV3-1, the J gene TRBJ2-3; maybe TRBD2 (5 bases). V shed 0 bases and J shed 3 bases, with 7 bases lying between them. In germline, CDR1 is LGHDT, CDR2 YNNKEL (reference sequence). The CDR3 has 14 amino acids. The CDR3 here is CASSQEVATDTQYF. In nucleotides, the CDR3 is TGTGCCAGCAGCCAAGAAGTAGCGACAGATACGCAGTATTTT.

A word on this clonotype: Mismatch with germline at one junction end may stem from a read error. V and J are TRBV4-1 and TRBJ1-2; D gene uncertain. Germline CDR1 reads MGHRA; CDR2 reads YSYEKL. The CDR3 loop spans 15 amino acids. CDR3 DNA: TGCGCCAGCAGCCCCCCAGGCATGATGGACTATGGCTGCACCTTC. Protein product: CASSPPGMMDYGCTF.

This clonotype was found once. The rearrangement joins TRBV29-1 to TRBJ1-2; 11 nucleotides agree with TRBD1. The CDR3 totals 15 residues. Germline V gene lookup returns CDR1 SQVTM and CDR2 ANQGSEA. The J segment lost 8 bases and the V segment lost 3 bases, leaving 11 bases of the junction unmatched. The CDR3 spells CSVDQDRGRRVGYTF. The CDR3 nucleotides read TGCAGCGTTGATCAGGACAGGGGGCGGAGAGTAGGCTACACCTTC.